This is a list of T cell receptor beta chains from one sample in a study of blood T cell repertoires in COVID-19. Here immunoSEQ multiplex PCR was the method, and the copy in TCRdb shows in-frame clones only, minus some. The sample consists of about 200,000 clones, roughly 87% of them appearing once. What was sequenced was peripheral blood. These receptors were collected from a man in his 60s with active or convalescent COVID-19. The CDR3 runs from the conserved cysteine through the conserved F or W. The order of the fields is V gene, J gene, D gene, clone size, CDR3 protein, CDR3 DNA. A D gene is named only where the DNA matches it firmly. Clone size is stated in some rows and not others, as once, few, many or a class when expanded.

v_gene: TRBV2
j_gene: TRBJ2-5
d_gene: NA
abundance: NA
CDR3aa: CASSVGVETQYF
CDR3nt: TGTGCCAGCAGTGTAGGGGTTGAGACCCAGTACTTC

v_gene: TRBV5-4
j_gene: TRBJ1-2
d_gene: TRBD1
abundance: NA
CDR3aa: CASSFGTGVPLGYTF
CDR3nt: TGTGCCAGCAGCTTCGGGACAGGGGTGCCGTTGGGCTACACCTTC

v_gene: TRBV6-2/TRBV6-3
j_gene: TRBJ1-5
d_gene: NA
abundance: NA
CDR3aa: CASTPAGGTNQPQHF
CDR3nt: TGTGCCAGCACCCCCGCGGGGGGTACTAATCAGCCCCAGCATTTT

v_gene: TRBV7-7
j_gene: TRBJ2-3
d_gene: NA
abundance: NA
CDR3aa: CASSPSGFFPFSTDTQYF
CDR3nt: TGTGCCAGCAGCCCGAGCGGTTTCTTTCCCTTTAGCACAGATACGCAGTATTTT

v_gene: TRBV11-2
j_gene: TRBJ2-3
d_gene: NA
abundance: NA
CDR3aa: CASSLIPPGPSTDTQYF
CDR3nt: TGTGCCAGCAGCTTAATCCCGCCAGGGCCAAGCACAGATACGCAGTATTTT

v_gene: TRBV6-2/TRBV6-3
j_gene: TRBJ2-1
d_gene: TRBD2
abundance: NA
CDR3aa: CASSYPLAGGFSSYNEQFF
CDR3nt: TGTGCCAGCAGTTACCCTCTAGCGGGGGGCTTCAGCTCCTACAATGAGCAGTTCTTC

v_gene: TRBV25-1
j_gene: TRBJ2-1
d_gene: NA
abundance: NA
CDR3aa: CASRGLFSRDEQFF
CDR3nt: TGTGCCAGCAGGGGACTTTTTTCTCGGGATGAGCAGTTCTTC

v_gene: TRBV6-5
j_gene: TRBJ1-2
d_gene: TRBD1
abundance: NA
CDR3aa: CASNNRGNYGYTF
CDR3nt: TGTGCCAGCAATAACAGGGGGAACTATGGCTACACCTTC

v_gene: TRBV30
j_gene: TRBJ1-1
d_gene: NA
abundance: NA
CDR3aa: CAWSLNGGYTEAFF
CDR3nt: TGTGCCTGGAGTCTCAACGGGGGGTACACTGAAGCTTTCTTT

v_gene: TRBV5-4
j_gene: TRBJ1-3
d_gene: NA
abundance: NA
CDR3aa: CASSPGGGGGAGNTIYF
CDR3nt: TGTGCCAGCAGCCCCGGCGGAGGGGGGGGCGCAGGAAACACCATATATTTT

v_gene: TRBV4-2
j_gene: TRBJ1-5
d_gene: NA
abundance: once
CDR3aa: CASSQGKGPSVEPQHF
CDR3nt: TGTGCCAGCAGCCAAGGCAAGGGGCCCTCAGTCGAGCCCCAGCATTTT

v_gene: TRBV5-1
j_gene: TRBJ2-5
d_gene: NA
abundance: once
CDR3aa: CASSDGTGEETQYF
CDR3nt: TGCGCCAGCAGCGATGGGACGGGAGAAGAGACCCAGTACTTC

v_gene: TRBV7-6
j_gene: TRBJ2-1
d_gene: NA
abundance: NA
CDR3aa: CASSSRDFDNEQFF
CDR3nt: TGTGCCAGCAGCTCCCGGGACTTCGACAATGAGCAGTTCTTC

v_gene: TRBV11-2
j_gene: TRBJ1-4
d_gene: NA
abundance: NA
CDR3aa: CASSSPQGERSEKLFF
CDR3nt: TGTGCCAGCAGCTCCCCCCAGGGTGAGAGGAGTGAAAAACTGTTTTTT

v_gene: TRBV2
j_gene: TRBJ2-3
d_gene: NA
abundance: NA
CDR3aa: CASSDYRGQYF
CDR3nt: TGTGCCAGCAGTGACTACCGCGGACAGTATTTT

v_gene: TRBV7-9
j_gene: TRBJ1-2
d_gene: TRBD1
abundance: NA
CDR3aa: CASRRQGTAYGYTF
CDR3nt: TGTGCCAGCAGACGACAGGGGACGGCCTATGGCTACACCTTC

v_gene: TRBV20-1
j_gene: TRBJ1-1
d_gene: NA
abundance: NA
CDR3aa: CSASFPGRGTEAFF
CDR3nt: TGCAGTGCTAGTTTTCCAGGCAGGGGAACTGAAGCTTTCTTT

v_gene: TRBV4-1
j_gene: TRBJ2-7
d_gene: TRBD1
abundance: NA
CDR3aa: CASSQDPGTGAGEQYF
CDR3nt: TGCGCCAGCAGCCAAGACCCCGGGACAGGTGCGGGAGAGCAGTACTTC

v_gene: TRBV10-3
j_gene: TRBJ2-7
d_gene: TRBD1
abundance: NA
CDR3aa: CAISGDRVHYEQYF
CDR3nt: TGTGCCATCAGTGGGGACAGGGTCCACTACGAGCAGTACTTC

v_gene: TRBV29-1
j_gene: TRBJ1-4
d_gene: TRBD1
abundance: NA
CDR3aa: CSVEGTGLTNEKLFF
CDR3nt: TGCAGCGTTGAAGGGACAGGGCTTACTAATGAAAAACTGTTTTTT

v_gene: TRBV6-5
j_gene: TRBJ1-2
d_gene: NA
abundance: NA
CDR3aa: CASSYLAGSSYGYTF
CDR3nt: TGTGCCAGCAGTTACTTAGCTGGCAGTTCCTATGGCTACACCTTC

v_gene: TRBV5-1
j_gene: TRBJ1-2
d_gene: NA
abundance: NA
CDR3aa: CAPTTSYGYIF
CDR3nt: TGCGCCCCTACTACGAGCTATGGCTACATCTTC